This T cell receptor beta chain was observed in a study of blood T cell repertoires in COVID-19. About the research overall: In each case, the material was cDNA or gDNA derived from T cells, B-cell-depleted T cells, or PBMCs.

Study processing details: Estimation of nucleated cell counts relied on the amplification of reference gene primers. The data were produced by immunoSEQ multiplex PCR, yet TCRdb's version contains in-frame clones alone and is incomplete. V and J calls and clone size follow that table, whereas D and trimming were derived from the DNA. This table has about 220,000 clones, about 91% appearing once. Trimming took off 4 bases at V and 8 bases at J, with 16 bases between the two ends. The CDR3 spans 14 residues. The germline gives CDR1 LGHNA, CDR2 YSLEER. The chain is built from TRBV4-3 and TRBJ2-3, with D unresolved. The sequenced material came from PBMCs or T cells enriched from blood (not recorded which). The receptor was isolated from a woman in her forties with acute COVID-19. In DNA, the CDR3 is TGCGCCAGCAGCCCCGAGTTAGTGAGGAGTACGCAGTATTTT. It specifies CASSPELVRSTQYF.